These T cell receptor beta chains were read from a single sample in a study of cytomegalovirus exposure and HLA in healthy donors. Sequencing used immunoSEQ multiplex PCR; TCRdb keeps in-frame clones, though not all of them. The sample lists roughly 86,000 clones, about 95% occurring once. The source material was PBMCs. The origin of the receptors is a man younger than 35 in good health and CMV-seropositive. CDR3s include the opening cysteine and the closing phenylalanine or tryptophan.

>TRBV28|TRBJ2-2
CASSGGGPGELFF
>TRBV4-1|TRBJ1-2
CASSPRTGNYGYTF
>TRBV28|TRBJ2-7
CASSAHRASGRSEQYF
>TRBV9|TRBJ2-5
CASSLWTEETQYF
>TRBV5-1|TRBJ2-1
CASSLVLAGGFNEQFF
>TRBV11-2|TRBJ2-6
CASSPRTGAYSGANVLTF
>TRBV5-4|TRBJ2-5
CASSSKREGQETQYF
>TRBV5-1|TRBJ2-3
CASSTQTSSDTQYF
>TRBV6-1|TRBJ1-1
CASSSRGNTEAFF
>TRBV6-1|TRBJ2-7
CASSASGTGAYEQYF
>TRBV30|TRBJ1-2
CAWIRGGATLNYGYTF
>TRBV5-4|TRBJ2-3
CASAAAGRSHTDTQYF
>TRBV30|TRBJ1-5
CAGSGQGANQPQHF
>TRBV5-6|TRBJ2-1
CASSHSEGTYNEQFF
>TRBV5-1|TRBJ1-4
CASSFQGYEKLFF
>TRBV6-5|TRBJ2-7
CASTPRLSRAEQYF
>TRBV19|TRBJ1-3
CATTPLGQGMGNTIYF
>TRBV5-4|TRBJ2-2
CASRPGLASNTGELFF
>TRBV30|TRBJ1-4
CAWSVRRAEKLFF
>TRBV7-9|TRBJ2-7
CASSPTAYEQYF
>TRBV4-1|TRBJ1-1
CASSLQQMNTEAFF
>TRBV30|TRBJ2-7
CAWSQPVGGPYYEQYF
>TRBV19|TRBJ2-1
CASTNRAGGAPGNEQFF
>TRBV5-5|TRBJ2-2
CASSFVSGELFF
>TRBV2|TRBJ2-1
CASSGYNRGTEDYNEQFF
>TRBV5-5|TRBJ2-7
CASSSVGRGPPPYEQYF
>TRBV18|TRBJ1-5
CASSVGPYSNQPQHF
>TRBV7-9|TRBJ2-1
CASSAKGLAGGSNEQFF
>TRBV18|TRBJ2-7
CASSPPTGREQYF
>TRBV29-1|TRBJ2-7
CSVGGQAYEQYF
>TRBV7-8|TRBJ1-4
CASSLREKLFF
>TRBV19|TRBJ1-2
CASSIGRAGGPDGYTF
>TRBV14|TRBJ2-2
CASSPRVVNTGELFF
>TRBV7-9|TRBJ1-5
CASSFGGQPQHF
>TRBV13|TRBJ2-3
CASSGQANSDTQYF
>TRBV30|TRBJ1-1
CAWTGQGGTEAFF
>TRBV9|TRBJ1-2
CASSRDSLEGYTF
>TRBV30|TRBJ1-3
CAWFDGGSGNTIYF
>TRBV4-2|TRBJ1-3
CASSQEHTFNSGNTIYF
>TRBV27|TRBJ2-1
CASSLSGSGEQFF
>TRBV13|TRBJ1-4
CASSQWGRGDEKLFF